This entry lists 15 T cell receptor beta chains sequenced from one sample in a study of T cell repertoires in cytomegalovirus infection. One entry per CDR3 protein results from TCRdb running MiXCR on the reads. The sample shows hundreds of thousands of distinct CDR3 sequences, 9.6% of them seen only once. The sequenced material came from PBMCs. The receptors were sampled from a human donor in good health (CMV status not recorded). Some clones in this sample may be carry-over from other donors' samples.

This clonotype appeared many times. The CDR3 DNA sequence: TGTGCCAGCAGACTAGGACAGGGAGTAGCCAAAAACATTCAGTACTTC. Translation gives CASRLGQGVAKNIQYF. The rearrangement joins TRBV5-6 to TRBJ2-4, with 8 bases lining up with TRBD1. The CDR3 is made up of 16 amino acids. Germline CDR1 SGHDT, CDR2 YYEEEE. The junction had 7 bases not matched to a gene; V was cut back by 5 bases and J by 0 bases.

This clonotype was detected ten times or more. V and J are TRBV7-2 and TRBJ2-7; D might be TRBD1 (6 bases). CDR1 and CDR2 (germline): SGHTA, FQGNSA. Trimming stripped 5 bases from V and 0 bases from J, with 14 bases between. The CDR3 is made up of 15 amino acids. CDR3: CASSPTGTPSYEQYF. The CDR3 DNA reads as TGTGCCAGCAGCCCCACCGGGACACCCTCCTACGAGCAGTACTTC.

The V and J genes are TRBV28 and TRBJ2-1; D is uncertain. The CDR3 runs to 15 residues. The ends were cut back, 6 bases at V and 4 bases at J, with 16 bases in the middle. Germline loops: CDR1 MDHEN, CDR2 SYDVKM. The chain's CDR3 is CASSGADGNYNEQFF. CDR3 DNA sequence: TGTGCCAGCAGCGGCGCCGACGGAAATTACAATGAGCAGTTCTTC.

CDR3 amino acids: CSARRTSGGNYNEQFF. CDR3 DNA: TGCAGTGCTAGACGGACTAGCGGGGGGAACTACAATGAGCAGTTCTTC. The genes are TRBV20-1 and TRBJ2-1; 14 nucleotides align to TRBD2. Looked up from germline, CDR1 is DFQATT and CDR2 is SNEGSKA (reference sequence). The CDR3 runs to 16 residues. V gave up 2 bases and J gave up 3 bases; unmatched junction bases: 3.

At least ten counts were recorded for this clonotype. This chain joins TRBV28 and TRBJ2-5, with 8 bases that match TRBD1. Germline CDR1 MDHEN, CDR2 SYDVKM. Losses at the gene ends were 2 bases for V and 1 base for J; bases not matched to a gene: 3. The CDR3 runs 15 residues. CDR3 in DNA: TGTGCCAGCAGTTTACGCAGGGGGCTCCAAGAGACCCAGTACTTC. This sequence encodes CASSLRRGLQETQYF.

This clonotype has ten or more counts. V and J are TRBV6-2 or TRBV6-3 and TRBJ2-7, with D possibly matching TRBD2 (5 bases). Germline CDR1 reads MNHEY; CDR2 reads SVGEGT. The V end was cut by 8 bases, the J end by 0 bases, with 14 bases between. The CDR3 consists of 14 residues. CDR3 sequence reads: CASGSTRGSYEQYV. The CDR3 coding sequence is TGTGCCAGCGGGAGTACCCGGGGCTCCTACGAGCAGTACGTC.

This clonotype was observed at least ten times. The rearrangement joins TRBV14 to TRBJ1-1; TRBD1 is a possible D gene (5 bases). The CDR3 sequence is 14 residues long. Trimming left V 3 bases short and J 5 bases short, with 13 bases between. Per germline, CDR1 SGHDN and CDR2 FVKESK. The CDR3 DNA is TGTGCCAGCAGCCAGAAGTGGGGGGGAACTGAAGCTTTCTTT. It codes for CASSQKWGGTEAFF.

This clonotype was seen many times. The rearrangement joins TRBV28 to TRBJ2-7, with a tentative D call TRBD2 (6 bases). Looked up from germline, CDR1 is MDHEN and CDR2 is SYDVKM. Trimming left V 8 bases short and J 6 bases short, with 11 bases between. There are 11 residues in the CDR3. The CDR3 sequence: CASGAGTEQYV. The CDR3, as DNA: TGTGCCAGCGGCGCGGGGACCGAGCAGTACGTC.

This clonotype was counted only a few times. The chain has TRBV20-1 and TRBJ2-5; 13 bases are shared with TRBD2. This CDR3 is built from 15 residues. Losses at the gene ends were 8 bases for V and 9 bases for J; bases not matched to a gene: 15. Germline V gene sequence: CDR1 DFQATT, CDR2 SNEGSKA (reference sequence). The CDR3 DNA reads TGCAGTCCTATCCTAGGGACTAGCGGGATACCAGCCCAGTACTTC. This codes for CSPILGTSGIPAQYF.

V usage is TRBV28 and J usage is TRBJ2-1, with 9 positions matching TRBD1. Trimming cost V 5 bases and J 7 bases; bases outside gene matches: 6. The CDR3 runs 14 residues. Germline V gives CDR1 MDHEN, CDR2 SYDVKM. The CDR3 here is CASSLYRGLNEQFF. The CDR3 bases are TGTGCCAGCAGTCTATACAGGGGGCTGAATGAGCAGTTCTTC. Full variable domain (rest looked up from reference TRBV28 and TRBJ2-1): DVKVTQSSRYLVKRTGEKVFLECVQDMDHENMFWYRQDPGLGLRLIYFSYDVKMKEKGDIPEGYSVSREKKERFSLILESASTNQTSMYLCASSLYRGLNEQFFGPGTRLTVL.

The table lists this clonotype with many counts. The gene calls are TRBV7-9 and TRBJ2-1; 13 bases align to TRBD2. The CDR3 extends over 15 amino acids. The J segment lost 6 bases and the V segment lost 5 bases, leaving 4 bases of the junction unmatched. Germline assignment: CDR1 SEHNR and CDR2 FQNEAQ (reference sequence). CDR3 coding DNA: TGTGCCAGCAGCGGTGGACTAGCGGGGGCCAATGAGCAGTTCTTC. Translating gives CASSGGLAGANEQFF. Looking up the rest from reference TRBV7-9 and TRBJ2-1 gives the full variable domain: DTGVSQNPRHKITKRGQNVTFRCDPISEHNRLYWYRQTLGQGPEFLTYFQNEAQLEKSRLLSDRFSAERPKGSFSTLEIQRTEQGDSAMYLCASSGGLAGANEQFFGPGTRLTVL.

This chain connects TRBV5-1 to TRBJ2-7, with D perhaps given as TRBD1 or TRBD2 (5 bases each). The CDR3 covers 13 residues. V was shortened by 2 bases and J by 2 bases, with 8 bases between the two germline ends. Germline V gives CDR1 SGHRS, CDR2 YFSETQ. The CDR3 nucleotides read TGCGCCAGCAGCTTTACGGGGCCCTACGAGCAGTACTTC. It codes for CASSFTGPYEQYF.

This clonotype has a handful of counts. The V gene is TRBV5-1, the J gene TRBJ2-5, with 8 bases identical to TRBD2. The CDR3 is made up of 15 amino acids. Germline lookup yields CDR1 SGHRS and CDR2 YFSETQ. V shed 3 bases and J 2 bases; nucleotides not matched to a gene: 6. The CDR3 DNA sequence: TGCGCCAGCAGCTCCGGGACTAGAGTTCAAGAGACCCAGTACTTC. It specifies CASSSGTRVQETQYF.

In this sample, this clonotype turned up a few times. The chain links TRBV20-1 to TRBJ1-6; D gene uncertain. There are 12 residues in the CDR3. The germline gives CDR1 DFQATT, CDR2 SNEGSKA (reference sequence). V lost 7 bases, J lost 7 bases, and 11 bases lay in between. CDR3 in amino acids: CSVDGPNSPLHF. The CDR3 DNA is TGCAGTGTGGACGGACCCAATTCACCCCTCCACTTT.

This clonotype was recorded at least ten times. The chain combines TRBV7-9 with TRBJ2-5; TRBD2 aligns across 7 bases. The CDR3 is 16 amino acids. V lost 1 base, J lost 2 bases, and 7 bases stayed unmatched. The germline V gene encodes CDR1 SEHNR and CDR2 FQNEAQ (reference sequence). Here the CDR3 DNA reads TGTGCCAGCAGCTTAGAGGTCGGGGGACTACAAGAGACCCAGTACTTC. Translated, it gives CASSLEVGGLQETQYF.